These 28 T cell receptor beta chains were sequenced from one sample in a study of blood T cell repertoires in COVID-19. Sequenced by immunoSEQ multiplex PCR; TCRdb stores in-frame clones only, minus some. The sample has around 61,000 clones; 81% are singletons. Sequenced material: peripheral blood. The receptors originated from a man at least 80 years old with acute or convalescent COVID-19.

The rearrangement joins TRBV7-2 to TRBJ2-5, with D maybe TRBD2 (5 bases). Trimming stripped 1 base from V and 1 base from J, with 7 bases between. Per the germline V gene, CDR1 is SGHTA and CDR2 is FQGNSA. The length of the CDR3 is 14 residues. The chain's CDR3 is CASSLGGPQETQYF. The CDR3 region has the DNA TGTGCCAGCAGCTTAGGAGGGCCCCAAGAGACCCAGTACTTC.

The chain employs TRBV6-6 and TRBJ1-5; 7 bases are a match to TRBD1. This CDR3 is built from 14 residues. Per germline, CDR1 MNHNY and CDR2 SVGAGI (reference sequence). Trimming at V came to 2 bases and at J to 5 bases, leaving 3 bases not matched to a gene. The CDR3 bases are TGTGCCAGCAGTTACCCCGACAGGGATCAGCCCCAGCATTTT. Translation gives CASSYPDRDQPQHF.

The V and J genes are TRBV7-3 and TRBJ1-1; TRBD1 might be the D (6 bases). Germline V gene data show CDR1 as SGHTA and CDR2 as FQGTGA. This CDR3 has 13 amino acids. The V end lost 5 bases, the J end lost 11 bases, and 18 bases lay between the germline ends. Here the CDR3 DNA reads TGTGCCAGCAGCGCCGCGGGGGCAGGGCTGGCTTTCTTT. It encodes CASSAAGAGLAFF.

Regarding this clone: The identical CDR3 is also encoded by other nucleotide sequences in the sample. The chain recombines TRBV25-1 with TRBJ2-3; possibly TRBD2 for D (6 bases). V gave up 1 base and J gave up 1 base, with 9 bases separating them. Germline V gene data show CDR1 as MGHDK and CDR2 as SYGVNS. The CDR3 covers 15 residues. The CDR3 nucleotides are TGTGCCAGCAGTGAATGGGCTAGCGGCACAGATACGCAGTATTTT. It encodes CASSEWASGTDTQYF.

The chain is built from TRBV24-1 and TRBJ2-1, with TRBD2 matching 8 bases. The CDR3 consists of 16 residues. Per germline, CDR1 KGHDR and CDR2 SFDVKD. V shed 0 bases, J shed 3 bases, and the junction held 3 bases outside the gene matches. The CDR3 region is CATSDLPLAGYNEQFF. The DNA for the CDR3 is TGTGCCACCAGTGATTTGCCCCTAGCGGGCTACAATGAGCAGTTCTTC.

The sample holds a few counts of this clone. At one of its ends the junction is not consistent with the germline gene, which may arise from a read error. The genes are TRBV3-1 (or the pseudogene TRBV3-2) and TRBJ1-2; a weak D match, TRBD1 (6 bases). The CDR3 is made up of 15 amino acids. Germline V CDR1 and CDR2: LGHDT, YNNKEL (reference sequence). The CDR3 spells CASRQVLQGSYGYTF. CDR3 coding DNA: TGTGCCAGCAGACAAGTTCTCCAGGGGTCGTATGGCTACACCTTC.

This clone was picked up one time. The DNA of the CDR3 is TGTGCCAGCAGTTACTCGTTTGCGGGTGATCAGCCCCAGCATTTT. This sequence encodes CASSYSFAGDQPQHF. The genes are TRBV6-5 and TRBJ1-5; no definite D call. The CDR3 has 15 residues. V lost 0 bases and J 5 bases, leaving 11 bases between the germline ends. CDR1 and CDR2 (germline): MNHEY, SVGAGI.

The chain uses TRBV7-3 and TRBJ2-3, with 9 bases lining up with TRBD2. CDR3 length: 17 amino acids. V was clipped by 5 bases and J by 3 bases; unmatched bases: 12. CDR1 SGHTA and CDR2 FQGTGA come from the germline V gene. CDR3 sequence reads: CASSPRGLAGTTDTQYF. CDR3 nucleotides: TGTGCCAGCAGCCCACGGGGGCTAGCGGGGACAACAGATACGCAGTATTTT.

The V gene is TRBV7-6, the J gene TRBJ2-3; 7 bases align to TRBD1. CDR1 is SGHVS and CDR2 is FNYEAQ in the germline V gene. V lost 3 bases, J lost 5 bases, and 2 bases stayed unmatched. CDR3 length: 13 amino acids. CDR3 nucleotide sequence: TGTGCCAGCAGCTTTGACAGGGAAGATACGCAGTATTTT. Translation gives CASSFDREDTQYF.

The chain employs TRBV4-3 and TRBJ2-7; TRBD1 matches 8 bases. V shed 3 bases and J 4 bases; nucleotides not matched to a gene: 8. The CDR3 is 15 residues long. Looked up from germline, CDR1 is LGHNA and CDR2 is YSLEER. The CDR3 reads CASSHAPGQVYEQYF. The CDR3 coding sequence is TGCGCCAGCAGCCATGCACCGGGACAGGTGTACGAGCAGTACTTC.

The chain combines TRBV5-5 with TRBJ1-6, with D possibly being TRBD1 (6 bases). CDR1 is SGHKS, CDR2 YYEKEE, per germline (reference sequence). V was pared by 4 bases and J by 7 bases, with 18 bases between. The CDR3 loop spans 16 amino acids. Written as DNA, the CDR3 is TGTGCCAGCAGCCGCGGGGGCCGGGGACGAAATTCACCCCTCCACTTT. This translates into CASSRGGRGRNSPLHF.

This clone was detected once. The CDR3 sequence: CARCGGLAGGPYTQYF. The CDR3 nucleotides are TGTGCCCGCTGTGGGGGACTCGCGGGGGGGCCTTATACGCAGTATTTT. The gene calls are TRBV2 and TRBJ2-3, with 9 bases fitting TRBD2. The CDR3 length is 16 residues. The germline V gene encodes CDR1 SNHLY and CDR2 FYNNEI. J lost 7 bases, V lost 11 bases, and 19 bases had no gene match.

Here the CDR3 reads CASSQQGTNYGYTF. The CDR3 DNA reads TGTGCCAGCAGCCAACAGGGGACTAACTATGGCTACACCTTC. The chain links TRBV11-2 to TRBJ1-2; 7 nucleotides line up with TRBD1. The CDR3 is made up of 14 amino acids. V shed 5 bases and J 0 bases; nucleotides not matched to a gene: 3. Germline V lookup: CDR1 SGHAT, CDR2 FQNNGV.

The CDR3 here is CASSPSGGTIQHF. The CDR3 region has the DNA TGTGCCAGCAGCCCTTCCGGTGGTACCATCCAGCATTTT. The V gene is TRBV7-2, the J gene TRBJ1-5; D is unclear. Germline loops: CDR1 SGHTA, CDR2 FQGNSA. CDR3 length equals 13 residues. The ends were cut back, 5 bases at V and 12 bases at J, with 17 bases in the middle.

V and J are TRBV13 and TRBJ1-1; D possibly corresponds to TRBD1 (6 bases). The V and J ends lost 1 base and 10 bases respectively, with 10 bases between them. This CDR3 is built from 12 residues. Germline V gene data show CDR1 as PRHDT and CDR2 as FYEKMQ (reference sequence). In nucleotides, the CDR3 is TGTGCCAGCAGCTTAGTAGGGGGTGGAGCTTTCTTT. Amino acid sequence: CASSLVGGGAFF.

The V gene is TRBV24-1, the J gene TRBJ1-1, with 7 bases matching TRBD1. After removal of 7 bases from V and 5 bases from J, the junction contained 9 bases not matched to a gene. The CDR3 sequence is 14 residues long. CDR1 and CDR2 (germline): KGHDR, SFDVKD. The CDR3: CATSRTGMRTEAFF. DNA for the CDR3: TGTGCCACCAGCCGGACAGGTATGAGGACTGAAGCTTTCTTT.

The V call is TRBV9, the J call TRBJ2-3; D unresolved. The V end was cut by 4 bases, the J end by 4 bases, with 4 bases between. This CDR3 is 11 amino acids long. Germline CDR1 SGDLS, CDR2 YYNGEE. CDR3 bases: TGTGCCAGCAGCCGGGCAGATACGCAGTATTTT. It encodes CASSRADTQYF.

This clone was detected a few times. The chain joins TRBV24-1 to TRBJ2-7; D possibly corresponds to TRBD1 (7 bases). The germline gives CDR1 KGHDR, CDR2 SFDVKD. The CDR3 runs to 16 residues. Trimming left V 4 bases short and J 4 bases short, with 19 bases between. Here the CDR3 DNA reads TGTGCCACCAGTGACTCCGGCGGGACAGCTCTATACGAGCAGTACTTC. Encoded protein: CATSDSGGTALYEQYF.

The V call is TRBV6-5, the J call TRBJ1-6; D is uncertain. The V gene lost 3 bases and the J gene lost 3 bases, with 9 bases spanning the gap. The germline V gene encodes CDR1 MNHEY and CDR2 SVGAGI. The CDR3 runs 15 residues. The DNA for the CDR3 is TGTGCCAGCAGTTATAGTGCTCTCTATAATTCACCCCTCCACTTT. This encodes CASSYSALYNSPLHF.

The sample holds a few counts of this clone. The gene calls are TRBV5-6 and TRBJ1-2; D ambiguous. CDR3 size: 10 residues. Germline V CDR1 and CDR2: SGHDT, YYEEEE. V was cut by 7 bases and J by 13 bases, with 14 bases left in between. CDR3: CASFGASSTF. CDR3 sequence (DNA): TGTGCCAGCTTTGGAGCTTCAAGCACCTTC.

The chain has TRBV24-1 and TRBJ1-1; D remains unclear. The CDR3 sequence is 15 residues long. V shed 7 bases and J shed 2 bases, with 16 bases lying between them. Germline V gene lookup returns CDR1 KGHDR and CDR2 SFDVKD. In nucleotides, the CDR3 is TGTGCCACCAGATCGCCACCGCAGGTTAACACTGAAGCTTTCTTT. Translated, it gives CATRSPPQVNTEAFF.

CDR3 region: CASSFTTGGRDTQYF. The CDR3 nucleotides are TGCGCCAGCAGCTTTACGACAGGGGGCCGAGATACGCAGTATTTT. This chain uses TRBV5-1 with TRBJ2-3, with 10 bases aligning to TRBD1. Germline CDR1 reads SGHRS; CDR2 reads YFSETQ. The CDR3 loop spans 15 amino acids. V lost 2 bases and J lost 5; bases outside the gene matches: 5.

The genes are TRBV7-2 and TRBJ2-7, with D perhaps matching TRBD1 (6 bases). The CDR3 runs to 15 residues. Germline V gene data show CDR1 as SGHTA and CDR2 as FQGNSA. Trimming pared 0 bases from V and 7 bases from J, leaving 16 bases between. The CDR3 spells CASSLAWQGSGEQYF. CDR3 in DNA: TGTGCCAGCAGCTTAGCATGGCAGGGGTCGGGGGAGCAGTACTTC.

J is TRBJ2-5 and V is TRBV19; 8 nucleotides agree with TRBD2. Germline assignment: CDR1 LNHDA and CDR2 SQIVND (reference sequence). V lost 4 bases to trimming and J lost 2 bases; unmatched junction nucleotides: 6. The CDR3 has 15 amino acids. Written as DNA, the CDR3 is TGTGCCAGTAGTAGAGTAGCGGGGAGACAAGAGACCCAGTACTTC. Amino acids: CASSRVAGRQETQYF.

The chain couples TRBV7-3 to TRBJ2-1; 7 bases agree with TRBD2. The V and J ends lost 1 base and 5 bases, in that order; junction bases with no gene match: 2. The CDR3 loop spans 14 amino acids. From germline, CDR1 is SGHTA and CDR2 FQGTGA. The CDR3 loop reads CASSLMGLNNEQFF. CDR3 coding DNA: TGTGCCAGCAGCTTAATGGGACTAAACAATGAGCAGTTCTTC. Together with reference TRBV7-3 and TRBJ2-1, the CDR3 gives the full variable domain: GAGVSQTPSNKVTEKGKYVELRCDPISGHTALYWYRQSLGQGPEFLIYFQGTGAADDSGLPNDRFFAVRPEGSVSTLKIQRTERGDSAVYLCASSLMGLNNEQFFGPGTRLTVL.

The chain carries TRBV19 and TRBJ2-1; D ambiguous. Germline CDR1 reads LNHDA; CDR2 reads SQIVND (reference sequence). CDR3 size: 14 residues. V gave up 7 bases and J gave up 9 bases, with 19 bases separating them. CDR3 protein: CASIEKAGRVEQFF. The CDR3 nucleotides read TGTGCCAGTATCGAAAAAGCCGGTCGGGTTGAGCAGTTCTTC.

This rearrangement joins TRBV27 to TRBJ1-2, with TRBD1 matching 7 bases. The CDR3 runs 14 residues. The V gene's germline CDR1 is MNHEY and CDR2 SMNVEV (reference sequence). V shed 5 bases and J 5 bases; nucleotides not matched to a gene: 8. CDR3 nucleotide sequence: TGTGCCAGCAGTCCAGACAGGGACTTTTATGGCTACACCTTC. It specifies CASSPDRDFYGYTF.

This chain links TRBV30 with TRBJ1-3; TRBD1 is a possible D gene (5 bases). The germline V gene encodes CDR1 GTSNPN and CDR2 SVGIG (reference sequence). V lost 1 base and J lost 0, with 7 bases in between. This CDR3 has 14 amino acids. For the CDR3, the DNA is TGTGCCTGGAGTGGACAGCTCTCTGGAAACACCATATATTTT. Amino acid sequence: CAWSGQLSGNTIYF.